Listed below are T cell receptor beta chains from one sample, sequenced in a study of blood T cell repertoires in COVID-19. TCRdb keeps only in-frame clones here, not all; method: immunoSEQ multiplex PCR. The table lists approximately 310,000 clones, roughly 84% of them singletons. The sequencing input was peripheral blood. The receptors come from a man aged 50 to 60 with active or convalescent COVID-19. Both conserved end residues are part of each CDR3. A D gene is named only where the DNA matches it firmly. The listing skips clone size in some rows; elsewhere it reads once, few, many or a size class.

V gene	J gene	clone size	D gene	CDR3 DNA	CDR3 protein
TRBV12-5	TRBJ1-1	once	.	TGTGCTAGTGGTTGGAGCCTGGATACTGAAGCTTTCTTT	CASGWSLDTEAFF
TRBV7-2	TRBJ1-2	.	TRBD1	TGTGCCAGCAGCGCCGACAGGGTTGGCTACACCTTC	CASSADRVGYTF
TRBV27	TRBJ2-7	.	TRBD1	TGTGCCAGCAGTCCGGGGTCGGGACAGGGTAACGACGAGCAGTACTTC	CASSPGSGQGNDEQYF
TRBV25-1	TRBJ1-1	.	.	TGTGCCAGCAGTGAATATGGGCTGGCGGGCACTGAAGCTTTCTTT	CASSEYGLAGTEAFF
TRBV30	TRBJ2-7	.	TRBD2	TGTGCCTGGAGTGCTAGCGGGAGAGAGGGCTACGAGCAGTACTTC	CAWSASGREGYEQYF
TRBV27	TRBJ1-1	.	.	TGTGCCAGCAGTTTAACGGGTTTTAACACTGAAGCTTTCTTT	CASSLTGFNTEAFF
TRBV27	TRBJ2-1	.	TRBD1	TGTGCCAGCAGTCCGACAGGGACAATGGACAATGAGCAGTTCTTC	CASSPTGTMDNEQFF
TRBV28	TRBJ1-5	.	.	TGTGCCAGCAGTTTAATGGGGAGTAGGGTCAATCAGCCCCAGCATTTT	CASSLMGSRVNQPQHF
TRBV18	TRBJ2-1	.	TRBD1	TGTGCCAGCTCACCCGGGACAGGGGGCGCTTACAATGAGCAGTTCTTC	CASSPGTGGAYNEQFF
TRBV12-3/TRBV12-4	TRBJ1-2	.	TRBD1	TGTGCCAGCAGTCCAGGGGGCCGCGGCTACACCTTC	CASSPGGRGYTF
TRBV5-4	TRBJ1-3	.	.	TGTGCCAGCAGCCATACAGGGAGAGGTGCGAACACCATATATTTT	CASSHTGRGANTIYF
TRBV27	TRBJ2-5	.	TRBD2	TGTGCCAGCAGCCCAGGGACTAGCGGGTACCAAGAGACCCAGTACTTC	CASSPGTSGYQETQYF
TRBV7-2	TRBJ2-5	.	TRBD2	TGTGCCAGCAGCTTAGGAGCGGGATTTCAAGAGACCCAGTACTTC	CASSLGAGFQETQYF
TRBV9	TRBJ2-7	.	.	TGTGCCAGCAGCGTAGGGTCCCTCTCTAACGAGCAGTACTTC	CASSVGSLSNEQYF
TRBV6-1	TRBJ1-2	.	TRBD1	TGTGCCAGCAGTGAAGCACGGACAGGGAGAACCGTGATGGATGGCTACACCTTC	CASSEARTGRTVMDGYTF
TRBV25-1	TRBJ1-1	.	.	TGTGCCAGCAGTGAACCCCTGGGCAGGGCAGCTTTCTTT	CASSEPLGRAAFF
TRBV7-3	TRBJ2-3	once	.	TGTGCCAGCAGCCCACGACACCCTAGCACAGATACGCAGTATTTT	CASSPRHPSTDTQYF
TRBV9	TRBJ2-3	.	.	TGTGCCAGCAGCGTAGATTGGCGACATAACGCAGATACGCAGTATTTT	CASSVDWRHNADTQYF
TRBV11-2	TRBJ2-7	.	.	TGTGCCAGCAGCTTAGATTGGGCAGCCTACGAGCAGTACTTC	CASSLDWAAYEQYF
TRBV27	TRBJ2-7	.	.	TGTGCCAGCAGTCCCCTAGGTTACGAGCAGTACTTC	CASSPLGYEQYF
TRBV28	TRBJ1-1	.	TRBD1	TGTGCCAGCACCACCCAGGGGGCGGTGTCTGAAGCTTTCTTT	CASTTQGAVSEAFF
TRBV5-6	TRBJ1-6	once	TRBD1	TGTGCCAGCAGCTTGGCCCTACAGGGGAGATCCTATAATTCACCCCTCCACTTT	CASSLALQGRSYNSPLHF
TRBV28	TRBJ1-1	.	.	TGTGCCAGCAGTTTATTAGCCGGGGTCGGAAAGGGTTTCTTT	CASSLLAGVGKGFF
TRBV5-6	TRBJ1-1	.	.	TGTGCCAGCAGCTTGGGCCCGGGGGGTGAAGCTTTCTTT	CASSLGPGGEAFF
TRBV5-1	TRBJ2-2	.	.	TGCGCCAGCAGCTTGGAAGGGCGGGGGAACACCGGGGAGCTGTTTTTT	CASSLEGRGNTGELFF
TRBV10-3	TRBJ2-7	.	.	TGTGCCATCAGGTTCGACTCCTTCATAAGGAACGAGCAGTACTTC	CAIRFDSFIRNEQYF
TRBV5-1	TRBJ1-1	.	.	TGCGCCAGCAGCTTGGTTTCGGGGATTAACACTGAAGCTTTCTTT	CASSLVSGINTEAFF
TRBV4-2	TRBJ2-2	.	.	TGTGCCAGCAGCCAAGATAAAGGGGCTCGGGAGCTGTTTTTT	CASSQDKGARELFF
TRBV10-3	TRBJ2-5	.	TRBD2	TGTGCCATCAGTGAGTCGTCAGCGGGGGGCCGGGAGACCCAGTACTTC	CAISESSAGGRETQYF
TRBV28	TRBJ1-5	.	TRBD1	TGTGCCAGCAGTTTACCCGACAGGGCATATCAGCCCCAGCATTTT	CASSLPDRAYQPQHF
TRBV27	TRBJ2-1	.	TRBD1	TGTGCCAGCAGTTACCGGACAGGGACCTACAATGAGCAGTTCTTC	CASSYRTGTYNEQFF
TRBV7-8	TRBJ1-3	.	TRBD1	TGTGCCAGCAGCTTAGGATACGGGACAGGGCTATATTCTGGAAACACCATATATTTT	CASSLGYGTGLYSGNTIYF